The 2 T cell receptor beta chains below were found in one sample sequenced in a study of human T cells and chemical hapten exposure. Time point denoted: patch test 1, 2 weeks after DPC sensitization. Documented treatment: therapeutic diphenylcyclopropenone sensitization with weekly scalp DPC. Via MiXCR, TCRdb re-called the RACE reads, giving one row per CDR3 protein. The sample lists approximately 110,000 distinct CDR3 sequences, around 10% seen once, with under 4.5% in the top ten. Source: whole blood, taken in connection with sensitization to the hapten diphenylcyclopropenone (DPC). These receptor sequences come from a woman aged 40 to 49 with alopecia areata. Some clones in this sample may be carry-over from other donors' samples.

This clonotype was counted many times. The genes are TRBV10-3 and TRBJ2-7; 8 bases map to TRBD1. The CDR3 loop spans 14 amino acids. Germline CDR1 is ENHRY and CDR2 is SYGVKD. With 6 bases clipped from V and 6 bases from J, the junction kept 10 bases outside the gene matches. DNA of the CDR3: TGTGCCATCAGAATGACAGGGGAAGAATTCGAGCAGTACTTC. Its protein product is CAIRMTGEEFEQYF.

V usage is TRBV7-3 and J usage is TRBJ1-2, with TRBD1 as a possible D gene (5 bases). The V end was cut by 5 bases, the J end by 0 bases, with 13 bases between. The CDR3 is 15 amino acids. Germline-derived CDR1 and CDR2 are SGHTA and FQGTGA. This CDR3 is CASSPGTAANYGYTF. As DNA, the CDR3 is TGTGCCAGCAGCCCGGGGACCGCAGCTAACTATGGCTACACCTTC. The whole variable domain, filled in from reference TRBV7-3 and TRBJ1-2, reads GAGVSQTPSNKVTEKGKYVELRCDPISGHTALYWYRQSLGQGPEFLIYFQGTGAADDSGLPNDRFFAVRPEGSVSTLKIQRTERGDSAVYLCASSPGTAANYGYTFGSGTRLTVV.